The text below deals with one TCR beta chain. Its antigen is as yet unknown. The primer mix had 60 Vbeta and 13 Jbeta primers. Method: immunoSEQ multiplex PCR; TCRdb's copy keeps in-frame clones and lacks some. The listing records about 200,000 clones. Germline V gene lookup returns CDR1 SGHTA and CDR2 FQGNSA. The CDR3 extends over 13 amino acids. The V gene lost 1 base and the J gene lost 4 bases, with 7 bases spanning the gap. The source of the sample is a study of cytomegalovirus exposure and HLA in healthy donors. Study-wide results and caveats: Researchers catalogued some 160 TCR beta chains as cytomegalovirus-associated. Presence/absence analyses assumed roughly uniform sequencing depth across donors, which may not hold. TCR beta chain V- and J-gene trimming was linked, in a later analysis, to a missense variant in DCLRE1C.

Sequenced material: PBMCs. The sequence was collected from a boy under 18 in good health and CMV-seronegative. The genes are TRBV7-2 and TRBJ1-1, with D maybe TRBD1 (5 bases). CDR3: CASSLGGITEAFF. In nucleotides, the CDR3 is TGTGCCAGCAGCTTAGGGGGCATCACTGAAGCTTTCTTT.